The TCR beta chain described here comes from a study of read filtering for tumor transcriptome and immune sequencing. For the study at large: Patients were 17 male and some 13 female, mean age about 65 years, range 47 to 80. Revised staging placed fewer than ten patients in R-ISS I, roughly 16 in II, roughly 7 in III.

From roughly 390 ng of RNA, a library with molecular barcoded alpha/delta and beta/gamma adaptors was made. TCRdb called the reads again in MiXCR, with one record for every CDR3 protein. The repertoire holds around 130,000 distinct CDR3 sequences, approximately 13% seen once, with around 8.2% in the top ten. This clonotype was seen a few times. Its antigen is unidentified. Overall study findings and caveats: The sorted CD138-negative fraction was a mixed bone marrow immune population, not purified T cells. About 82% of IR-seq clonotypes had a single read, yet these held approximately 4% of reads.

V was shortened by 0 bases and J by 4 bases, with 13 bases between the two germline ends. The CDR3 consists of 16 residues. CDR1 and CDR2 from the germline V gene are SNHLY and FYNNEI. The sample consisted of a population of CD138-negative cells sorted from bone marrow. The chain uses TRBV2 and TRBJ1-5; no reliable D call. This clonotype originated in a donor at least 40 years old with multiple myeloma. This CDR3 reads CASSEALLGGNQPQHF. DNA for the CDR3: TGTGCCAGCAGTGAAGCGCTTCTGGGCGGGAATCAGCCCCAGCATTTT.